The 30 T cell receptor beta chains given below trace back to one sample, sequenced in a study of molecular identifiers for immune sequencing clone quantification. TCRdb recomputed calls from the PCR reads with MiXCR, one row per CDR3 protein. The data contain under 800,000 distinct CDR3 sequences, 25% of them seen just once; the ten biggest clones take up 0.75% to 0.8%. The sample comprised naive CD8+ T cells from blood, with Jurkat cell RNA spiked in. The subset denotes: FACS-sorted CD8+CD4-CCR7+CD45RA+ naive T cells. These receptors came from a human donor in good health. Some libraries in this study had Jurkat cell RNA spiked in.

J is TRBJ2-7 and V is TRBV28; 10 bases map to TRBD2. CDR1 and CDR2 (germline): MDHEN, SYDVKM. The V and J ends lost 5 bases and 5 bases, in that order; junction bases with no gene match: 6. CDR3 length equals 14 residues. This chain's CDR3 is CASSGRTSGNEQYF. The CDR3, as DNA: TGTGCCAGCAGTGGGAGGACTAGCGGAAACGAGCAGTACTTC.

This clonotype was detected ten times or more. The chain links TRBV28 to TRBJ2-7; TRBD2 matches at 11 bases. There are 14 residues in the CDR3. Germline CDR1 and CDR2: MDHEN and SYDVKM. J lost 4 bases, V lost 6 bases, and 5 bases had no gene match. CDR3 DNA: TGTGCCAGCAGCTCGGGACTAGCGGATTACGAGCAGTACTTC. Translating it yields CASSSGLADYEQYF. The variable domain in full, completed from reference TRBV28 and TRBJ2-7, reads DVKVTQSSRYLVKRTGEKVFLECVQDMDHENMFWYRQDPGLGLRLIYFSYDVKMKEKGDIPEGYSVSREKKERFSLILESASTNQTSMYLCASSSGLADYEQYFGPGTRLTVT.

This clonotype was detected ten times or more. The gene calls are TRBV11-2 and TRBJ2-3, with 9 bases identical to TRBD2. Trimming cost V 1 base and J 4 bases; bases outside gene matches: 6. The CDR3 has 16 residues. The germline V gene encodes CDR1 SGHAT and CDR2 FQNNGV. The CDR3 loop reads CASSLVLSSGADTQYF. For the CDR3, the DNA is TGTGCCAGCAGCTTAGTCCTTTCTAGCGGGGCAGATACGCAGTATTTT. Full variable domain (outside the CDR3, taken from reference TRBV11-2 and TRBJ2-3): EAGVAQSPRYKIIEKRQSVAFWCNPISGHATLYWYQQILGQGPKLLIQFQNNGVVDDSQLPKDRFSAERLKGVDSTLKIQPAKLEDSAVYLCASSLVLSSGADTQYFGPGTRLTVL.

The V and J genes are TRBV20-1 and TRBJ2-7, with unresolved D. V dropped 5 bases and J dropped 4 bases, with 12 bases sitting between them. The CDR3 runs to 12 residues. Per germline, CDR1 DFQATT and CDR2 SNEGSKA (reference sequence). CDR3 nucleotide sequence: TGCAGTGCTCCCCATTACGCTTACGAGCAGTACTTC. Amino acid sequence: CSAPHYAYEQYF.

This clonotype was found a few times. The chain is built from TRBV4-3 and TRBJ1-1; 12 nucleotides agree with TRBD1. The CDR3 contains 17 residues. V dropped 0 bases and J dropped 5; count of bases not matched to a gene: 7. Germline V gene lookup returns CDR1 LGHNA and CDR2 YSLEER. DNA of the CDR3: TGCGCCAGCAGCCAAGATTGGGACAGGGGGCCAATAACTGAAGCTTTCTTT. Amino acid sequence: CASSQDWDRGPITEAFF.

To note about this clonotype: A much bigger clone sits one base away, suggesting this may be a read error. The chain combines TRBV10-3 with TRBJ1-4, with TRBD1 matching over 8 bases. J was trimmed by 6 bases and V by 1 base; bases with no gene match: 4. This CDR3 is 15 amino acids long. Germline CDR1 ENHRY, CDR2 SYGVKD. CDR3 bases: TGTGCCATCAGTGAGTGGGGACAGGACGATGAAAAACTGTTTTTT. This encodes CAISEWGQDDEKLFF.

Ten or more counts support this clonotype. CDR3 loop: CASSEALFSNEKLFF. The DNA of the CDR3 is TGTGCCAGCAGTGAAGCGCTTTTCAGTAATGAAAAACTGTTTTTT. This chain uses TRBV2 with TRBJ1-4; D gene unclear. Germline loops: CDR1 SNHLY, CDR2 FYNNEI. The length of the CDR3 is 15 residues. V lost 0 bases to trimming and J lost 4 bases, with 9 bases between them. The full variable domain, with the rest looked up from reference TRBV2 and TRBJ1-4, is EPEVTQTPSHQVTQMGQEVILRCVPISNHLYFYWYRQILGQKVEFLVSFYNNEISEKSEIFDDQFSVERPDGSNFTLKIRSTKLEDSAMYFCASSEALFSNEKLFFGSGTQLSVL.

This clonotype occurred a few times. This rearrangement joins TRBV6-2 or TRBV6-3 to TRBJ1-5, with 7 positions matching TRBD1. This CDR3 is 19 amino acids long. CDR1 is MNHEY and CDR2 is SVGEGT in the germline V gene. Trimming removed 2 bases from V and 2 bases from J; junction bases left unmatched: 15. The CDR3 sequence: CASSYDGQASDLGNQPQHF. In nucleotides, the CDR3 is TGTGCCAGCAGTTACGATGGACAGGCATCCGACCTTGGCAATCAGCCCCAGCATTTT.

This clonotype has ten or more counts. The J gene is TRBJ2-3, the V gene TRBV30; D is possibly TRBD1 (6 bases). The CDR3 has 12 residues. CDR1 is GTSNPN and CDR2 is SVGIG in the germline V gene (reference sequence). Between the trimmed V and J ends, which lost 4 bases and 6 bases, there was a span of 11 bases. DNA of the CDR3: TGTGCCTGGACTTCAGGGGAGGATACGCAGTATTTT. Translation gives CAWTSGEDTQYF.

The chain couples TRBV4-1 to TRBJ2-7; D remains ambiguous. CDR1 and CDR2 from the germline V gene are MGHRA and YSYEKL. V was pared by 2 bases and J by 6 bases, with 8 bases between. The CDR3 is 12 residues long. CDR3 amino acids: CASSQPSGEQYF. The DNA of the CDR3 is TGCGCCAGCAGCCAACCGTCAGGCGAGCAGTACTTC.

This chain uses TRBV11-3 with TRBJ2-1; TRBD1 is a possible D gene (5 bases). The CDR3 is made up of 13 amino acids. Trimming removed 5 bases at V and 10 bases at J, with 15 bases between. The germline V gene encodes CDR1 SGHNT and CDR2 YENEEA. Here the CDR3 reads CASSPDRGTEQFF. The CDR3 nucleotides are TGTGCCAGCAGCCCAGATAGGGGAACGGAGCAGTTCTTC.

This clonotype was recorded many times. This chain links TRBV6-6 with TRBJ1-2; weak D call: TRBD1 (5 bases). Trimming pared 9 bases from V and 4 bases from J, leaving 15 bases between. The V gene's germline CDR1 is MNHNY and CDR2 SVGAGI (reference sequence). The CDR3 has 13 residues. As DNA, the CDR3 is TGTGCCAGTAAAGGGGTGGAAGCCTATGGCTACACCTTC. The encoded protein is CASKGVEAYGYTF.

V usage is TRBV4-1 and J usage is TRBJ1-3, with 9 bases identical to TRBD1. V lost 2 bases and J lost 0; bases outside the gene matches: 8. This CDR3 comprises 18 residues. CDR1 MGHRA and CDR2 YSYEKL come from the germline V gene. The CDR3: CASSQPGQGLTSGNTIYF. As DNA, the CDR3 is TGCGCCAGCAGCCAACCGGGACAGGGATTGACCTCTGGAAACACCATATATTTT.

V is TRBV6-5 and J is TRBJ1-3; unclear D gene. Looked up from germline, CDR1 is MNHEY and CDR2 is SVGAGI. The CDR3 extends over 14 amino acids. Trimming took 7 bases from V and 1 from J, leaving 11 bases between them. CDR3 coding DNA: TGTGCCAGCATTGGCCCTGGGTCTGGAAACACCATATATTTT. Amino acid sequence: CASIGPGSGNTIYF.

This clonotype was observed a few times. A read error is likely, as this CDR3 ends without the conserved phenylalanine or tryptophan. The V gene is TRBV28, the J gene TRBJ2-3; TRBD2 aligns across 10 bases. This CDR3 contains 17 residues. The V and J ends lost 5 bases and 1 base, in that order; junction bases with no gene match: 9. The germline V gene has CDR1 MDHEN and CDR2 SYDVKM. The CDR3 region is CASSAGLAVTRTDTQYL. The CDR3 DNA sequence: TGTGCCAGCAGTGCAGGACTAGCGGTCACCCGCACAGATACGCAGTATCTT.

This clonotype was seen ten or more times. The chain employs TRBV5-5 and TRBJ2-6; unclear D gene. Germline CDR1 SGHKS, CDR2 YYEKEE (reference sequence). V was clipped by 5 bases and J by 0 bases, with 9 bases between them. This CDR3 is built from 15 residues. CDR3 in DNA: TGTGCCAGCAGGATAGATAACTCTGGGGCCAACGTCCTGACTTTC. Translating gives CASRIDNSGANVLTF.

The chain has TRBV2 and TRBJ2-1; D perhaps matches TRBD1 (6 bases). The CDR3 is 15 amino acids. V was clipped by 8 bases and J by 6 bases, with 20 bases between them. Germline V lookup: CDR1 SNHLY, CDR2 FYNNEI. The CDR3 region has the DNA TGTGCCAGCGAAACAACCGCCGGACAGAGCAATGAGCAGTTCTTC. Its translation is CASETTAGQSNEQFF.

This clonotype was recorded many times. The chain couples TRBV7-9 to TRBJ1-1; no firm D call. Germline CDR1 is SEHNR and CDR2 is FQNEAQ (reference sequence). The V end was cut by 5 bases, the J end by 1 base, with 11 bases between. The CDR3 consists of 14 residues. CDR3: CASSPTTRNTEAFF. Written as DNA, the CDR3 is TGTGCCAGCAGCCCGACAACACGGAACACTGAAGCTTTCTTT. The whole variable domain, filled in from reference TRBV7-9 and TRBJ1-1, reads DTGVSQNPRHKITKRGQNVTFRCDPISEHNRLYWYRQTLGQGPEFLTYFQNEAQLEKSRLLSDRFSAERPKGSFSTLEIQRTEQGDSAMYLCASSPTTRNTEAFFGQGTRLTVV.

The chain joins TRBV30 to TRBJ1-5; weak D call: TRBD1 (6 bases). V lost 0 bases and J 4 bases, leaving 13 bases between the germline ends. CDR3 length: 15 amino acids. The germline CDR1 and CDR2 sequences are GTSNPN and SVGIG (reference sequence). The CDR3 DNA sequence: TGTGCCTGGAGTGTTAGGACAGCTTCAAATCAGCCCCAGCATTTT. This sequence encodes CAWSVRTASNQPQHF.

This clonotype was found a few times. The chain uses TRBV12-3 or TRBV12-4 and TRBJ2-3; D is possibly TRBD1 (6 bases). This CDR3 is 14 amino acids long. Trimming stripped 1 base from V and 6 bases from J, with 11 bases between. CDR3 coding DNA: TGTGCCAGCAGTTTAGTCTACAGGGAGGATACGCAGTATTTT. Its protein is CASSLVYREDTQYF.

This clonotype was counted a few times. A read error may be the cause here, since a much bigger clone is one base away. The chain is built from TRBV30 and TRBJ2-1; D remains unclear. Trimming took off 3 bases at V and 2 bases at J, with 11 bases between the two ends. The germline V gene encodes CDR1 GTSNPN and CDR2 SVGIG (reference sequence). There are 14 residues in the CDR3. The CDR3 coding sequence is TGTGCCTGGAGCCGAAGCACTGCCTACAATGAGCAGTTCTTC. Amino acids: CAWSRSTAYNEQFF.

On this clonotype: This may arise from a read error, as a much more abundant clone is one base away. V usage is TRBV13 and J usage is TRBJ1-4; D is unresolved. This CDR3 region has 16 residues. In germline, CDR1 is PRHDT, CDR2 FYEKMQ (reference sequence). The CDR3 loop reads CASSVVEGPTNEKLLF. Here the CDR3 DNA reads TGTGCCAGCAGCGTCGTGGAGGGCCCGACTAATGAAAAACTGCTTTTT.

The rearrangement uses TRBV6-5 and TRBJ2-7, with D tentatively TRBD2 (5 bases). This CDR3 has 15 amino acids. Germline V gene data show CDR1 as MNHEY and CDR2 as SVGAGI. V was clipped by 1 base and J by 2 bases, with 12 bases between them. The DNA for the CDR3 is TGTGCCAGCAGTTACTGGAGCGGAGGTACCTACGAGCAGTACTTC. This encodes CASSYWSGGTYEQYF.

This clonotype was observed a handful of times. A junction end diverges from the germline sequence, so it may reflect a read error. The chain has TRBV28 and TRBJ1-5; D is unclear. The length of the CDR3 is 14 residues. In germline, CDR1 is MDHEN, CDR2 SYDVKM. DNA for the CDR3: TGTGCCAGCAGCCGGACCGGCCAATATGGGCCCCAGCAGTTT. This translates into CASSRTGQYGPQQF.

This chain links TRBV7-3 with TRBJ2-7; D unclear. This CDR3 has 16 residues. Trimming cost V 1 base and J 9 bases, with 22 bases left between them. In germline, CDR1 is SGHTA, CDR2 FQGTGA. CDR3 loop: CASSLNRAGSFHAQYF. The CDR3 coding sequence is TGTGCCAGCAGCTTAAATCGTGCAGGATCGTTTCACGCGCAGTACTTC.

The chain recombines TRBV7-2 with TRBJ2-7; no reliable D call. The CDR3 extends over 14 amino acids. CDR1 and CDR2 from the germline V gene are SGHTA and FQGNSA. Trimming removed 5 bases from V and 2 bases from J, with 13 bases in between. The DNA of the CDR3 is TGTGCCAGCAGCCAATACCAGGTGACCTACGAGCAGTACTTC. Its protein product is CASSQYQVTYEQYF.

V is TRBV4-1 and J is TRBJ1-5; D call uncertain. With 0 bases removed from V and 6 bases from J, the gap between germline ends came to 9 bases. Germline CDR1 and CDR2: MGHRA and YSYEKL. This CDR3 region has 14 residues. The CDR3 protein is CASSQEGGFQPQHF. The CDR3 nucleotides are TGCGCCAGCAGCCAAGAAGGAGGATTTCAGCCCCAGCATTTT.

The gene calls are TRBV4-3 and TRBJ1-2; no firm D call. Germline V gene sequence: CDR1 LGHNA, CDR2 YSLEER. The CDR3 length is 15 residues. V was shortened by 0 bases and J by 6 bases, with 14 bases between the two germline ends. In DNA, the CDR3 is TGCGCCAGCAGCCAAGATTATCCGGGCCCCGATGGCTACACCTTC. Translated: CASSQDYPGPDGYTF.

This clonotype was counted only a few times. This chain connects TRBV6-2 or TRBV6-3 to TRBJ2-7; 8 positions agree with TRBD2. The V and J ends lost 7 bases and 2 bases, in that order; junction bases with no gene match: 4. The CDR3 runs to 13 residues. CDR1 and CDR2 from the germline V gene are MNHEY and SVGEGT. CDR3 nucleotides: TGTGCCAGCATCTCGGGACTAGCCTACGAGCAGTACTTC. It translates to CASISGLAYEQYF.

This clonotype has just a few counts. This chain joins TRBV11-3 and TRBJ2-1; weak D call: TRBD2 (6 bases). The V end was cut by 0 bases, the J end by 5 bases, with 17 bases between. This CDR3 has 17 amino acids. Germline CDR1 SGHNT, CDR2 YENEEA. CDR3 region: CASSLDGGAFGDNEQFF. In DNA, the CDR3 is TGTGCCAGCAGCTTAGATGGAGGGGCTTTCGGAGACAATGAGCAGTTCTTC.